The clone carrying this T cell receptor (beta chain) has a count of ten or more. Arm-PCR of CDR3 regions and iRepertoire HTBI primers were used to build TCR beta libraries. In TCRdb, the multiplex PCR reads were re-called with MiXCR into one record per CDR3 protein. The sample has fewer than 400,000 distinct CDR3 sequences; 15% to 20% are singletons. The data derive from a study of regulatory T cells in long-lasting Graves disease. About the study: Patients with persistent Graves' disease had over 5 years of antithyroid drugs and persistent TSH receptor antibodies.

Time point noted: persistent/refractory GD, antithyroid drugs over 5 years with positive TRAb. After RNA was extracted from PBMCs, the TCR library was made from it. The germline V gene encodes CDR1 GTSNPN and CDR2 SVGIG (reference sequence). The germline V and J ends were trimmed by 2 bases and 5 bases, with 16 bases remaining between them. The CDR3 runs to 16 residues. The source is a female donor with Graves disease. This chain joins TRBV30 and TRBJ1-6; maybe TRBD1 (6 bases). The sequencing here drew on peripheral blood mononuclear cells (PBMCs), taken when the disease was refractory, from a patient treated with antithyroid drugs. CDR3 bases: TGTGCCTGGAGTACGCTGAAGGGACAACATAATTCACCCCTCCACTTT. This codes for CAWSTLKGQHNSPLHF.